This T cell receptor (beta chain) was sequenced in a study of beta chain features in type 1 diabetes. Since all of the isolated RNA was reverse transcribed, expressed TCRB transcripts were what got sequenced. Produced via immunoSEQ multiplex PCR; TCRdb's table is partial and in-frame only. The top ten clones hold about 0.6% of a sample with 150,000 to 180,000 clones, roughly 8% of them seen once. V lost 4 bases and J 1 base, leaving 10 bases between the germline ends. The CDR3 is 14 residues long. The germline V gene has CDR1 SGHTA and CDR2 FQGNSA. This clone was seen at least ten times. What was sequenced was central memory CD4+ T cells from blood. This receptor was obtained from a man aged 18 to 30 in good health. The chain is built from TRBV7-2 and TRBJ2-5; a possible D gene is TRBD1 (5 bases). The CDR3 is CASSSHRFQETQYF. Here the CDR3 DNA reads TGTGCCAGCAGCTCCCACAGGTTCCAAGAGACCCAGTACTTC.